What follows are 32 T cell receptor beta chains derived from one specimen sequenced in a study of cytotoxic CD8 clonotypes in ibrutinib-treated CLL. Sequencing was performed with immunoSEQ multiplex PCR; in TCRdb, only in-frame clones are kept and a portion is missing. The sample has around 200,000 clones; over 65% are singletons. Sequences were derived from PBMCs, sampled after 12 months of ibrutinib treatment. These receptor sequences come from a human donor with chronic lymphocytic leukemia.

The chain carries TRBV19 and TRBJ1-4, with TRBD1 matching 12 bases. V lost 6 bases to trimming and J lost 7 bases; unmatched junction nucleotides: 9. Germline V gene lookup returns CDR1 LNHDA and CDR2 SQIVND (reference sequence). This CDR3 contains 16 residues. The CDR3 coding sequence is TGTGCCAGTAGACCCCCCGGGACAGGGGGCAGTGAAAAACTGTTTTTT. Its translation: CASRPPGTGGSEKLFF.

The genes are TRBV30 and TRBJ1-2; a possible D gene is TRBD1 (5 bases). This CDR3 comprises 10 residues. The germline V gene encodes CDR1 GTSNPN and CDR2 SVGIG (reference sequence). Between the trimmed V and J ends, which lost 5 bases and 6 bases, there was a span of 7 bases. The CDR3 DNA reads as TGTGCCTGGGGGACCCATGGCTACACCTTC. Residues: CAWGTHGYTF.

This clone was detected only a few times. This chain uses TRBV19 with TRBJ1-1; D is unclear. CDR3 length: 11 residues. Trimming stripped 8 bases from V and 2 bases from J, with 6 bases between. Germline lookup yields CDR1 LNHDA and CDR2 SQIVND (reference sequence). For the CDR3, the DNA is TGTGCCAGTGAGAGTAACACTGAAGCTTTCTTT. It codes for CASESNTEAFF.

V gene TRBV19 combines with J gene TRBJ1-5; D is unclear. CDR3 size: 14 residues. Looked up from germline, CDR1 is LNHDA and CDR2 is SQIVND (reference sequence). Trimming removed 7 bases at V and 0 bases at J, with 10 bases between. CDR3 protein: CASTQLNSNQPQHF. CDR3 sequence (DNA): TGTGCCAGTACCCAGCTGAATAGCAATCAGCCCCAGCATTTT. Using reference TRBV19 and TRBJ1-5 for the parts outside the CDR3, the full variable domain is DGGITQSPKYLFRKEGQNVTLSCEQNLNHDAMYWYRQDPGQGLRLIYYSQIVNDFQKGDIAEGYSVSREKKESFPLTVTSAQKNPTAFYLCASTQLNSNQPQHFGDGTRLSIL.

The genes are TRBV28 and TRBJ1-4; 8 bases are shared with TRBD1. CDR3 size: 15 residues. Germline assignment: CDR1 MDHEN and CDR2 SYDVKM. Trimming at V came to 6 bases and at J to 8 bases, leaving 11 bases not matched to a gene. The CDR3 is CASSFAGGRGEKLFF. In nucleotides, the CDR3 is TGTGCCAGCAGCTTTGCAGGGGGCAGGGGGGAAAAACTGTTTTTT.

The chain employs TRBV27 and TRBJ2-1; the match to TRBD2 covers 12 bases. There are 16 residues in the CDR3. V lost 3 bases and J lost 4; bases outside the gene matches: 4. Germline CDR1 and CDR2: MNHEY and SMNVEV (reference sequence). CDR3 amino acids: CASSFSLAGGYNEQFF. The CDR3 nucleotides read TGTGCCAGCAGTTTCAGCCTAGCGGGGGGGTACAATGAGCAGTTCTTC.

Here the CDR3 reads CASSPLGGTYGYTF. The CDR3, as DNA: TGTGCCAGCAGCCCCTTGGGGGGGACCTATGGCTACACCTTC. This chain uses TRBV5-6 with TRBJ1-2; tentatively, D is TRBD1 (5 bases). CDR3 length: 14 residues. Looked up from germline, CDR1 is SGHDT and CDR2 is YYEEEE. Trimming left V 4 bases short and J 4 bases short, with 14 bases between.

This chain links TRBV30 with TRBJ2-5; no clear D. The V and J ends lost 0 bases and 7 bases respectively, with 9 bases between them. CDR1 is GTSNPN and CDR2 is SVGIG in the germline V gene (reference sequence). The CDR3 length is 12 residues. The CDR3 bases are TGTGCCTGGAGTGTAGGCGGTTCGACCCAGTACTTC. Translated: CAWSVGGSTQYF. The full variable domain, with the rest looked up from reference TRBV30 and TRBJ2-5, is SQTIHQWPATLVQPVGSPLSLECTVEGTSNPNLYWYRQAAGRGLQLLFYSVGIGQISSEVPQNLSASRPQDRQFILSSKKLLLSDSGFYLCAWSVGGSTQYFGPGTRLLVL.

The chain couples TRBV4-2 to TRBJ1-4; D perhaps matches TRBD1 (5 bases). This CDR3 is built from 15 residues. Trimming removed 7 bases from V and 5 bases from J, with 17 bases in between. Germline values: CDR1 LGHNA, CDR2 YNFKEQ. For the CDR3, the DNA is TGTGCCAGCATGACCCAGGGTAACGGGAATGAAAAACTGTTTTTT. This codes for CASMTQGNGNEKLFF.

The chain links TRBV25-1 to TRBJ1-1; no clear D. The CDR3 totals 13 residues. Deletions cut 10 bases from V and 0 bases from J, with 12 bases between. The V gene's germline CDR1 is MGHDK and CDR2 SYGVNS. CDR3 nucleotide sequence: TGTGCCACCAGCCGGAACATGAACACTGAAGCTTTCTTT. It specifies CATSRNMNTEAFF.

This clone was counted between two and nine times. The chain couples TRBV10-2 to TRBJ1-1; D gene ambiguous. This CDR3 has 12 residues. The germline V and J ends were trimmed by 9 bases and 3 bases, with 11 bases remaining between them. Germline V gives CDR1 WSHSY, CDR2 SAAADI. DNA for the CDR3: TGCGCCAGTCGTGGACCTTACACTGAAGCTTTCTTT. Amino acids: CASRGPYTEAFF.

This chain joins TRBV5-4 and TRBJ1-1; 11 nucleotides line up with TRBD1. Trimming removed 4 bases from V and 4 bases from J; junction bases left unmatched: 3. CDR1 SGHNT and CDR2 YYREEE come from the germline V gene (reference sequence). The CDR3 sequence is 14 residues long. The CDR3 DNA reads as TGTGCCAGCAGCCCCGGGACAGGGGGCACTGAAGCTTTCTTT. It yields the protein CASSPGTGGTEAFF.

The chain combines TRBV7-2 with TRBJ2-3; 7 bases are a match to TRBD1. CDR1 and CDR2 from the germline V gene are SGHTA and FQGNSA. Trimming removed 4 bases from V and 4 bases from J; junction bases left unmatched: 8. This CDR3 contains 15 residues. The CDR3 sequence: CASSSRGQGADTQYF. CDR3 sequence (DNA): TGTGCCAGCAGCTCTAGGGGGCAGGGGGCAGATACGCAGTATTTT.

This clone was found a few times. The CDR3 here is CAWSVGVGTGEQETQYF. The DNA of the CDR3 is TGTGCCTGGAGTGTAGGGGTGGGGACAGGGGAACAAGAGACCCAGTACTTC. The chain carries TRBV30 and TRBJ2-5; 10 bases agree with TRBD1. Germline loops: CDR1 GTSNPN, CDR2 SVGIG (reference sequence). The ends lost 0 bases at V and 2 bases at J; junction bases unmatched: 9. The CDR3 has 17 amino acids.

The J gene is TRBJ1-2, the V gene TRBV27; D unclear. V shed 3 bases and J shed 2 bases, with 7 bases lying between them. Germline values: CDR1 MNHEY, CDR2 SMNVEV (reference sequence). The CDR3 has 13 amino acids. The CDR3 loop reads CASSLSLNYGYTF. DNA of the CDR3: TGTGCCAGCAGTTTGAGCTTAAACTATGGCTACACCTTC.

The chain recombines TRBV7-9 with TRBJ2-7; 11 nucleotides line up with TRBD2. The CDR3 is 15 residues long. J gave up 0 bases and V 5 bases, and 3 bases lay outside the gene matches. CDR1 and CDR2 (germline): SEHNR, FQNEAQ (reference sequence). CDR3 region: CASSQTSGSSYEQYF. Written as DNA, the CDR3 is TGTGCCAGCAGCCAAACTAGCGGGAGCTCCTACGAGCAGTACTTC.

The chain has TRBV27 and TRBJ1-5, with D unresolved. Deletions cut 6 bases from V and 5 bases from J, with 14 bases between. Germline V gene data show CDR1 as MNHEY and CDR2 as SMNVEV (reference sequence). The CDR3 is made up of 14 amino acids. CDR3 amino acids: CASRVGVSHQPQHF. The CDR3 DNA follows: TGTGCCAGCAGGGTGGGAGTTTCTCATCAGCCCCAGCATTTT.

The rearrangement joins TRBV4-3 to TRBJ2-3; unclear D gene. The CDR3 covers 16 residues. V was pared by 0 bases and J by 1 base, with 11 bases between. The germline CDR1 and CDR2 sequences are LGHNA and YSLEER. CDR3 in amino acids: CASSQEWFMGTDTQYF. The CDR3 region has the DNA TGCGCCAGCAGCCAAGAATGGTTTATGGGCACAGATACGCAGTATTTT.

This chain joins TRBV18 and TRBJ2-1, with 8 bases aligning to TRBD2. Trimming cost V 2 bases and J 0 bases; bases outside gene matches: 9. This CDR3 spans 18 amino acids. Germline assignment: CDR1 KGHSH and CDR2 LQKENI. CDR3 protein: CASSPIGRGESSYNEQFF. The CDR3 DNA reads TGTGCCAGCTCACCAATTGGGCGGGGGGAAAGCTCCTACAATGAGCAGTTCTTC.

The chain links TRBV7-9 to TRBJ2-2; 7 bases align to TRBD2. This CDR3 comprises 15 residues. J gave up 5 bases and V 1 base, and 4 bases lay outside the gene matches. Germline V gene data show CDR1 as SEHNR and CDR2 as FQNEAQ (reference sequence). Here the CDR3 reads CASSLGAGETGELFF. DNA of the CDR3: TGTGCCAGCAGCTTAGGGGCGGGAGAGACCGGGGAGCTGTTTTTT.

CDR3 protein: CASSPRRSTSGRDTQYF. The CDR3 DNA sequence: TGTGCCAGCAGTCCCCGGAGGTCGACTAGCGGGAGAGATACGCAGTATTTT. This chain joins TRBV28 and TRBJ2-3; TRBD2 matches 12 bases. J gave up 5 bases and V 5 bases, and 11 bases lay outside the gene matches. The CDR3 covers 17 residues. The germline V gene encodes CDR1 MDHEN and CDR2 SYDVKM.

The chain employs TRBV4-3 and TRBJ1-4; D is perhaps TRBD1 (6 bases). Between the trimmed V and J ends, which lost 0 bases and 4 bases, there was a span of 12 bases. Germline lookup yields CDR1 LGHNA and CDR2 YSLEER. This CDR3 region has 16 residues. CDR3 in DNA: TGCGCCAGCAGCCAAGATCGGAGGGGGATTAATGAAAAACTGTTTTTT. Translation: CASSQDRRGINEKLFF.

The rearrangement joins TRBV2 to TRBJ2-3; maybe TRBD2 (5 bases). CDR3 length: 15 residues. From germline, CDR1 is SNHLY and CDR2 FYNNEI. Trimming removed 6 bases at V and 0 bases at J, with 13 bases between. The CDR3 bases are TGTGCCAGCAGATTGTCCGGGGTAAGCACAGATACGCAGTATTTT. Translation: CASRLSGVSTDTQYF.

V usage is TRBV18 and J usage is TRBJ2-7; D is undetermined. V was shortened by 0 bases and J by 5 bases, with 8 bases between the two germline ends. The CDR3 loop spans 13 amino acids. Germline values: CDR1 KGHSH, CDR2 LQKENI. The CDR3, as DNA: TGTGCCAGCTCACCACCGGAAGAGAACGAGCAGTACTTC. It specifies CASSPPEENEQYF.

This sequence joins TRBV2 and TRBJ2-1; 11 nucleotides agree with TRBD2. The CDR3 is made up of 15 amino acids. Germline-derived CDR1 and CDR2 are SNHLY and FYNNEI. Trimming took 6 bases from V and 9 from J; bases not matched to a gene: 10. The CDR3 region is CASRATSGVVGEQFF. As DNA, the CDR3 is TGTGCCAGCAGGGCGACTAGCGGGGTTGTAGGTGAGCAGTTCTTC.

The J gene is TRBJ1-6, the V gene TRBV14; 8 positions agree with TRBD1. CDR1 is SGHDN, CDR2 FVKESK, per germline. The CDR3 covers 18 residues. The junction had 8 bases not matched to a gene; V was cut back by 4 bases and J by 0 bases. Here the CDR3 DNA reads TGTGCCAGCAGCCCGAGCAGGGGGCTAGGCTCCTATAATTCACCCCTCCACTTT. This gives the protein CASSPSRGLGSYNSPLHF.

The CDR3 DNA is TGTGCCAGCAGCGCCAGGGTTCCCGGGGAGCTGTTTTTT. Residues: CASSARVPGELFF. The chain joins TRBV9 to TRBJ2-2; maybe TRBD1 (5 bases). V lost 3 bases, J lost 6 bases, and 9 bases lay in between. The CDR3 is 13 amino acids. CDR1 is SGDLS and CDR2 is YYNGEE in the germline V gene.

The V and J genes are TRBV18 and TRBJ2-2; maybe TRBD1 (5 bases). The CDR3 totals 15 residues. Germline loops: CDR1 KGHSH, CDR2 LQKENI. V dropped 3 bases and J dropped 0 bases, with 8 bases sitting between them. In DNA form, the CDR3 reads TGTGCCAGCTCACCTCGGACAACGAACACCGGGGAGCTGTTTTTT. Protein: CASSPRTTNTGELFF.

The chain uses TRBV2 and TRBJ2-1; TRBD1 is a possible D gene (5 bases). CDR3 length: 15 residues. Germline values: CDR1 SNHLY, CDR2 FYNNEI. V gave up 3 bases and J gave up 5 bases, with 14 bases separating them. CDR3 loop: CASSDQGIVDNEQFF. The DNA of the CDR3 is TGTGCCAGCAGTGACCAGGGTATCGTCGACAATGAGCAGTTCTTC. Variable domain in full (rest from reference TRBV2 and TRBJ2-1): EPEVTQTPSHQVTQMGQEVILRCVPISNHLYFYWYRQILGQKVEFLVSFYNNEISEKSEIFDDQFSVERPDGSNFTLKIRSTKLEDSAMYFCASSDQGIVDNEQFFGPGTRLTVL.

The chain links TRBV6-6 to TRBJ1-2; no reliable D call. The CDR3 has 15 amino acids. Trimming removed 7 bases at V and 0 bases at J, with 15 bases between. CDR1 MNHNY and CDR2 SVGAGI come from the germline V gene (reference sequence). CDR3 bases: TGTGCCAGCACCTACACAGAACGAACTAACTATGGCTACACCTTC. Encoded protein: CASTYTERTNYGYTF.

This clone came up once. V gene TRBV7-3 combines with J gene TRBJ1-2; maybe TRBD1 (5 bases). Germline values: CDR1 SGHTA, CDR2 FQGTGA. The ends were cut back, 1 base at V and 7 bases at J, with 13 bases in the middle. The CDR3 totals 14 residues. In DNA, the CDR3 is TGTGCCAGCAGCTTAAGTCCGGGTCAGGGTGGCTACACCTTC. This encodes CASSLSPGQGGYTF.

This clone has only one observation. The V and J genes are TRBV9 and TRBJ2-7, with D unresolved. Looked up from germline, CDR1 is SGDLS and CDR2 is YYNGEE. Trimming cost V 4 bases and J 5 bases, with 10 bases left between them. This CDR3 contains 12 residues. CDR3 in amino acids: CASSLGLDEQYF. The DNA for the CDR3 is TGTGCCAGCAGCCTAGGCCTGGACGAGCAGTACTTC.